The clone carrying this TCR beta chain was seen many times. The sample originates from a study of blood T cell repertoires in COVID-19. In the study overall: COVID-19 samples, acute and convalescent, were from the United States, Italy and Spain. PBMCs, B-cell-depleted T cells, or T cells provided the cDNA or gDNA that made up the material.

The CDR3 covers 13 residues. V was trimmed by 5 bases and J by 7 bases, leaving 12 bases between them. CDR1 is LNHDA, CDR2 SQIVND, per germline (reference sequence). Study processing details: Reference gene primers were amplified, and this amplification served to estimate nucleated cell counts. Sequencing was performed with immunoSEQ multiplex PCR; in TCRdb, only in-frame clones are kept and a portion is missing. V and J calls and clone size are copied from that table; D and trimming were computed from the DNA. The repertoire holds a few hundred thousand clones, with about 87% as singletons. The gene calls are TRBV19 and TRBJ1-5, with D unresolved. The TCR sequence derives from a woman in her 40s with acute or convalescent COVID-19. Sequencing was carried out using peripheral blood. Here the CDR3 DNA reads TGTGCCAGTAGTGCGGGCGTCAGGCAGCCCCAGCATTTT. This codes for CASSAGVRQPQHF. Together with reference TRBV19 and TRBJ1-5, the CDR3 gives the full variable domain: DGGITQSPKYLFRKEGQNVTLSCEQNLNHDAMYWYRQDPGQGLRLIYYSQIVNDFQKGDIAEGYSVSREKKESFPLTVTSAQKNPTAFYLCASSAGVRQPQHFGDGTRLSIL.